This TCR beta chain derives from a study of T cell repertoires in cytomegalovirus infection. As for the study in general: In the study, CMV epitopes included recently identified HLA-C-restricted and well-studied HLA-B-restricted ones.

TCRdb re-analysed the reads in MiXCR, keeping a single row per CDR3 protein. The sample holds around 360,000 distinct CDR3 sequences; about 34% are singletons and the top ten take approximately 15%. Germline V gives CDR1 ENHRY, CDR2 SYGVKD. CDR3 length equals 15 residues. Between the trimmed V and J ends, which lost 6 bases and 4 bases, there was a span of 18 bases. There are a few counts of this clonotype. The antigen is unknown. This sequence was found in a human donor in good health (CMV status not recorded). Some clones in this sample may be carry-over from other donors' samples. The chain couples TRBV10-3 to TRBJ1-2; D not resolved. The sequences come from cultured PBMCs, collected from culture after CMV antigen stimulation. CDR3 loop: CAIRAQIVWGYGYTF. The CDR3 nucleotides are TGTGCCATCAGGGCCCAGATCGTCTGGGGCTATGGCTACACCTTC.